This T cell receptor beta chain stems from a study of T cells after yellow fever vaccination. CDR1 is MDHEN, CDR2 SYDVKM, per germline. CDR3 length equals 14 residues. The ends lost 6 bases at V and 6 bases at J; junction bases unmatched: 11. TCRdb reprocessed the 5' RACE reads with MiXCR, giving one entry per CDR3 protein. The data contain about 320,000 distinct CDR3 sequences, around 4.5% of them singletons. This chain links TRBV28 with TRBJ2-7; TRBD1 matches 7 bases. The material sequenced was PBMCs, taken 15 days after the yellow fever booster vaccination. This TCR was recovered from a man between 18 and 29 years old who received the YFV17D yellow fever vaccine. CDR3 sequence: CASRPGQLSLEQYV. Written as DNA, the CDR3 is TGTGCCAGCAGACCGGGACAGCTAAGTCTCGAGCAGTACGTC.